This TCR beta chain was retrieved from a study of human thymus T cells. Germline CDR1 is SGHTA and CDR2 is FQGNSA. The CDR3 consists of 16 residues. V was shortened by 5 bases and J by 0 bases, with 17 bases between the two germline ends. The method was immunoSEQ multiplex PCR; TCRdb's version includes in-frame clones alone and lacks a portion of them. The profile shows some 120,000 clones, around 96% of them singletons. It was from resections taken during corrective heart surgery that the thymus tissue came. This TCR derives from a boy younger than two with a congenital heart defect but otherwise immunologically healthy. The chain links TRBV7-2 to TRBJ2-7, with D tentatively TRBD2 (5 bases). The sequenced sample consisted of thymus tissue. CDR3 nucleotide sequence: TGTGCCAGCAGCCGCCATTCAAGACTAAGCTCCTACGAGCAGTACTTC. Translating it yields CASSRHSRLSSYEQYF.